This T cell receptor (beta chain) was identified during a study of sequential checkpoint blockade in melanoma (dated by TCRdb to about 2019). Some background on the complete study: Patients were assigned by 1:1 randomization to either first-line nivolumab followed by ipilimumab (arm A) or ipilimumab followed by nivolumab (arm B). Maintenance nivolumab came after both trial sequences. Beyond this particular receptor, the publication reports: Validation of the response-prediction model combining TCR metrics and mutation burden is needed in larger, independent patient cohorts.

About this clone itself: Its antigen has not been determined. No base-level quality is on record; no much larger clone is a single base apart.

The intended sense of this specimen's treatment or condition label: randomized to nivolumab then ipilimumab (arm A) or the reverse (arm B). None of the patients in the trial had previously been given DNA-damaging chemotherapy. Live CD3+CD8+ cells negative for CD19 and CD56 were sorted from thawed PBMCs on a FACS Aria II flow cytometer. Samples were obtained from patients with melanoma enrolled in CheckMate 064, a randomized, open-label phase II trial of sequential checkpoint blockade. Peripheral blood mononuclear cells were collected by leukapheresis, purified using Ficoll-Paque, and frozen in human serum containing approximately 9.1% DMSO. Immediately after sorting, the purity of sorted blood CD3+CD8+ cells was verified to be >98%, after which DNA was extracted. The immunoSEQ Assay was used to immunosequence TCRbeta CDR3 regions from genomic DNA. Prior to high-throughput sequencing, genomic DNA was amplified by bias-controlled multiplex PCR. Turning to the authors' computational methods: To quantify the absolute abundance of each unique TCRbeta CDR3 region, the sequences were collapsed and filtered. Clonality was defined as 1 minus Pielou's evenness and was calculated using productive rearrangements only. Clones with significantly greater frequencies in on-treatment versus baseline samples were identified using a previously published method. The table was pulled from immuneACCESS by TCRdb, which kept in-frame rearrangements only. Such tables lose some clones; where checked, under half of the loss comes from unresolved V genes, and the rest has no known cause. That table supplies the V and J calls and clone size; D and trimming were determined from the DNA. This sample is represented by tens of thousands of clones; nearly 85% of them were singletons. Of the sample, about a sixth falls within the top ten clones.

Trimming accounts for 8 bases at V and 6 bases at J, while the number of junction bases matched to no gene is 5. According to the germline V gene (reference sequence), CDR1 reads LNHDA and CDR2 reads SQIVND. The CDR3 starts with the cysteine, ends with the phenylalanine, and has 12 residues. This entry keeps only the CDR3 DNA: 36 bases, framed from base 1. The chain links TRBV19 with TRBJ1-2; 8 nucleotides in the junction match TRBD1. This TCR derives from a human donor with melanoma. The material was CD8+ T cells sorted from blood (inferred from file names), obtained from a patient given nivolumab and ipilimumab in sequence. The DNA sequence is TGTGCCAGTCAGGGACAGGACCATGGCTACACCTTC. It is translated as CASQGQDHGYTF.